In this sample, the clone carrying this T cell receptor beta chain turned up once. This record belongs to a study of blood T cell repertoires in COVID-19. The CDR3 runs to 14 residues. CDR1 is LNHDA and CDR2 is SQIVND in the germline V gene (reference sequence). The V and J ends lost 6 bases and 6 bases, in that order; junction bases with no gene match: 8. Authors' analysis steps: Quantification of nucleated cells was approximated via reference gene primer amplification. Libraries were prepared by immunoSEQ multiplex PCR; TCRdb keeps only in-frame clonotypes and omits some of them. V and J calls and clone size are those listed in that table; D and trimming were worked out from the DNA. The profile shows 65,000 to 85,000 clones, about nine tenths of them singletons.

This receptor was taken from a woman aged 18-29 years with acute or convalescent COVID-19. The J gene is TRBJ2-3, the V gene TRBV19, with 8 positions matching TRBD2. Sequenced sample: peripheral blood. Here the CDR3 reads CASSGSGSFDTQYF. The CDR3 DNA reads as TGTGCCAGTAGCGGGAGCGGGAGCTTTGATACGCAGTATTTT. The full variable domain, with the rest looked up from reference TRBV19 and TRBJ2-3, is DGGITQSPKYLFRKEGQNVTLSCEQNLNHDAMYWYRQDPGQGLRLIYYSQIVNDFQKGDIAEGYSVSREKKESFPLTVTSAQKNPTAFYLCASSGSGSFDTQYFGPGTRLTVL.